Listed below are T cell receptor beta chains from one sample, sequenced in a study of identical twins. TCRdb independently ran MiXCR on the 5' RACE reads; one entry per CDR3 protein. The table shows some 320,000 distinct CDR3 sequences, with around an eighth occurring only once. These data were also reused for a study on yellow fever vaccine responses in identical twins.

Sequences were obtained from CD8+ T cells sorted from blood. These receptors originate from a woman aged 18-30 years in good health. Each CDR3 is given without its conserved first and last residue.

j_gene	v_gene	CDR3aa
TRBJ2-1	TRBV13	ASSLGRGGRNEQF
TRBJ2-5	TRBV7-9	ASSLFGGDHETQY
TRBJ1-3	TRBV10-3	AISESPEGGGNTIY
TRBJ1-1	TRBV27	ASSLSGQGRMNTEAF
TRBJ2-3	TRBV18	ASSPTDWTDTQY
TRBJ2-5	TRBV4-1	ASSQGQRTQETQY
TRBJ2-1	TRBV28	ASSLVNSYNEQF
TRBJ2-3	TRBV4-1	ASSQASMGGGNTQY
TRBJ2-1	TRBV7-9	ASSLVGDEQF
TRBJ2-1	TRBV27	ASSLYPSGNEQF
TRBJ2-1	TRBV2	ASSEGGLNNEQF
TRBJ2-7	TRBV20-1	SARDGDTGGYEQY
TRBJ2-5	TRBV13	ASSSRQGPGKETQY
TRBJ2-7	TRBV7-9	VSSPLAGGVIDEQY
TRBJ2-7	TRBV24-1	ATSDSTGLAGPFGVYEQY
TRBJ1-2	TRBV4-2	ASSQEEGARGNGYT
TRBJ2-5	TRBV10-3	AISESRAAGGWETQY
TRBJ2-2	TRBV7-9	ASSRSGFNTGELF
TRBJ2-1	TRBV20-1	SARGTSGAYNEQF
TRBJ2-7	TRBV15	ATSRDNLGLNVWDEQY
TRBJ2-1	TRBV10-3	AISAFNEQF
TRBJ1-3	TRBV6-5	ASSYFSKWTGKEGNTIY
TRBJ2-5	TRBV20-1	SVPGGSGVETQY
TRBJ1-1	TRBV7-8	ASSLAGAPNTEAF
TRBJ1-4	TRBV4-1	ASSQVTANEKLF
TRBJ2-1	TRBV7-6	ASSLALGPSDEQF
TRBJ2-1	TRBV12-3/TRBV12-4	ASSLFGQGITYNEQF
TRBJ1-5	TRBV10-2	ASSDRGNQPQH
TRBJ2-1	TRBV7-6	ASSVSQGARDEQF
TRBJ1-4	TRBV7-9	ASSQAGALTGYEKLF
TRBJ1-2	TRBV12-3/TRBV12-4	ASSSAAPANYGYT
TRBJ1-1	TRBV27	ASSLGPPGTGYTAF
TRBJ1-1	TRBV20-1	SARSWDTEAF
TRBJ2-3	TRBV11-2	ASSPGGTESTDTQY
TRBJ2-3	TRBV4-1	ASSQGLRTSGRTDTQY
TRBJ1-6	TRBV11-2	ASSTGTGGFSPLH
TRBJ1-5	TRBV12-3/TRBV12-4	ASSLAGLGDSEH
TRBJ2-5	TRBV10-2	ASSGDTRLSSQETQY
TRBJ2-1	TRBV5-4	ASSFSPRSSYNEQF
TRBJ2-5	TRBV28	ASTLASEQETQY
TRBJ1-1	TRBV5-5	ASSPGQVRVNTEAL
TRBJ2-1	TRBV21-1	ASSISGSSPLLAQGGSYNEQF
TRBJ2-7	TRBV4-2	ASSHPQGSSSYEQY
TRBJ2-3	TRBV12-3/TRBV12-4	ASSSWGGTDTQY
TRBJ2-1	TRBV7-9	ASSPVSGRLWNEQF
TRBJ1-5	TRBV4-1	ASSQEPRWGEPQH
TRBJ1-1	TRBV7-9	ASSPPSTNTEAF
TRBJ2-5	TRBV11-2	ASSRSPSGEQETQY
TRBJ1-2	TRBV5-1	ASSLEAPYYGYT
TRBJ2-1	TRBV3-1	ASSSRDRGLLPSYNEQF
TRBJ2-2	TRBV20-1	SAMGLAGGRTGELF
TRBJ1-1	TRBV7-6	ASSFRDRGAEAF
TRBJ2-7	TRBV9	ASSIQDRPPYEQY
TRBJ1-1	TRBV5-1	ASSLAGGEAF
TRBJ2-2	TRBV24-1	ATAGSAGELF
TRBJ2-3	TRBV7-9	ASSLVSSADTQY
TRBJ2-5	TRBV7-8	ASNSIGGEETQY
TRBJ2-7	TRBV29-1	SMGDSFYEQY
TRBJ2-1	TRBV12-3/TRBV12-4	ASRLAGGLHNEQF